The 6 T cell receptor beta chains given below trace back to one sample, sequenced in a study of T cell clones after liver transplantation. Only in-frame clones appear in the TCRdb table, and some are missing; sequencing was by immunoSEQ multiplex PCR. The repertoire has around 76,000 clones, 75% to 85% of them found once; the top ten carry about 0.79%. The sequences come from CD4+ T cells from blood, collected 12 months after liver transplant. These receptor sequences come from a human patient who received a liver transplant. The T cells may come from the graft donor.

The chain is built from TRBV28 and TRBJ1-3; D call uncertain. The CDR3 has 13 amino acids. The ends were cut back, 6 bases at V and 4 bases at J, with 10 bases in the middle. The V gene's germline CDR1 is MDHEN and CDR2 SYDVKM. Here the CDR3 reads CASRIIRGNTIYF. The CDR3 DNA reads TGTGCCAGCAGGATCATCAGGGGAAACACCATATATTTT.

In its sample, this clone was seen many times. The rearrangement links TRBV7-8 to TRBJ2-7; 14 bases match TRBD2. With V trimmed by 3 bases and J by 2 bases, 6 bases remained unmatched. CDR1 and CDR2 from the germline V gene are SGHVS and FQNEAQ. The CDR3 extends over 17 amino acids. Here the CDR3 DNA reads TGTGCCAGCAGCTTGGGACTAGCGGGAGAAAAGCCCTACGAGCAGTACTTC. This encodes CASSLGLAGEKPYEQYF.

The V and J genes are TRBV7-8 and TRBJ2-5, with D unclear. This CDR3 region has 12 residues. Germline V gene lookup returns CDR1 SGHVS and CDR2 FQNEAQ. Trimming pared 2 bases from V and 12 bases from J, leaving 13 bases between. The CDR3 sequence: CASSLRSGFKYF. CDR3 coding DNA: TGTGCCAGCAGCTTAAGGTCCGGGTTTAAGTACTTC.

This sequence joins TRBV25-1 and TRBJ2-2; possibly TRBD2 for D (6 bases). Trimming stripped 6 bases from V and 2 bases from J, with 16 bases between. The CDR3 totals 16 residues. The V gene's germline CDR1 is MGHDK and CDR2 SYGVNS. As DNA, the CDR3 is TGTGCCAGCAGCCGAATTAGCGGTCTTAACACCGGGGAGCTGTTTTTT. Translation gives CASSRISGLNTGELFF.

This chain joins TRBV9 and TRBJ2-1; D is possibly TRBD2 (5 bases). The CDR3 runs 16 residues. Trimming shortened V by 4 bases and J by 0 bases, and 14 bases separated the two germline ends. Germline V gives CDR1 SGDLS, CDR2 YYNGEE. As DNA, the CDR3 is TGTGCCAGCAGCTACGGGGTTCCCTCCTCCTACAATGAGCAGTTCTTC. Translating gives CASSYGVPSSYNEQFF.

The V call is TRBV19, the J call TRBJ2-1; the D gene is possibly TRBD2 (5 bases). This CDR3 contains 16 residues. V was trimmed by 6 bases and J by 7 bases, leaving 22 bases between them. Germline V lookup: CDR1 LNHDA, CDR2 SQIVND (reference sequence). CDR3 sequence reads: CASRLSGNLLGNEQFF. CDR3 DNA: TGTGCCAGTAGATTAAGCGGCAACTTACTTGGGAATGAGCAGTTCTTC.